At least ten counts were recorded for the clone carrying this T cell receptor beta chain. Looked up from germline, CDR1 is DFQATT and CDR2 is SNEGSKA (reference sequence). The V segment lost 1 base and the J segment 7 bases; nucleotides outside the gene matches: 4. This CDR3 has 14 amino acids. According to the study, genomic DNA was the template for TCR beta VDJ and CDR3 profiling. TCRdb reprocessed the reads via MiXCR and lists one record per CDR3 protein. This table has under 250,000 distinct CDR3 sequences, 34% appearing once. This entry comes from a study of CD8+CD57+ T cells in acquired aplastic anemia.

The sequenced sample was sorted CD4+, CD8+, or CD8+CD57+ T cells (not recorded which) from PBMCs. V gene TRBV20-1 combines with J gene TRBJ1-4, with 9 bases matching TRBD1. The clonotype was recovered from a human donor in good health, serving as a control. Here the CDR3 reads CSARVRDRAEKLFF. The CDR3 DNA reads TGCAGTGCTAGAGTGCGGGACAGGGCTGAAAAACTGTTTTTT.